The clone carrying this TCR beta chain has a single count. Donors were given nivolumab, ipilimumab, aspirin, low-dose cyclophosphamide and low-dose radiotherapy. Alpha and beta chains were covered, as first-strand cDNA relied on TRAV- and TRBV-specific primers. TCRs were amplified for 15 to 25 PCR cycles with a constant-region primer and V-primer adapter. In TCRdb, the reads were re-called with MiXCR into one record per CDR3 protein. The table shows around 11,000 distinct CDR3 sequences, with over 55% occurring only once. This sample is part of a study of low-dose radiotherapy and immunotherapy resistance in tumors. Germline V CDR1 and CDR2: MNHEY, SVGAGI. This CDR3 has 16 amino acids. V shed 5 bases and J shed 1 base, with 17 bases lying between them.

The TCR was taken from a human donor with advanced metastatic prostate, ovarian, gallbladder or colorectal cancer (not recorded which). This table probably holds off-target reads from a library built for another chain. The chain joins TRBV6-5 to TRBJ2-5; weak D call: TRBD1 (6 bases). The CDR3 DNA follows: TGTGCCAGCAGTGAAGGCGGCAGGGGACCCCAAGAGACCCAGTACTTC. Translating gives CASSEGGRGPQETQYF.